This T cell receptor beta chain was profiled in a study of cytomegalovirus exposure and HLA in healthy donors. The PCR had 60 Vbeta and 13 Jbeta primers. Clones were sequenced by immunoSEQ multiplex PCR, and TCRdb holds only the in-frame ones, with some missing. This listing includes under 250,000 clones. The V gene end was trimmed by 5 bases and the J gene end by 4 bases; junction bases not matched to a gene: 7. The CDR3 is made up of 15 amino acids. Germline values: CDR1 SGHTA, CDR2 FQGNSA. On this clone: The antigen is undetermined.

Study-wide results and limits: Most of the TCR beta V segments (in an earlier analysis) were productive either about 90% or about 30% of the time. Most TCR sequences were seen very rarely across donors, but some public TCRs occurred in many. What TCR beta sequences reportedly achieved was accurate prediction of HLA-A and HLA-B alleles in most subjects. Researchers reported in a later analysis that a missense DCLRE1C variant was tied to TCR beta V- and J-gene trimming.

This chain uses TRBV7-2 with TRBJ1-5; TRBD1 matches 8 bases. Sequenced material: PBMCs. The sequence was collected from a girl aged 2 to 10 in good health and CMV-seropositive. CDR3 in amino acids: CASSPRQGPNQPQHF. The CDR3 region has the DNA TGTGCCAGCAGCCCCCGACAGGGGCCAAATCAGCCCCAGCATTTT.